Reported below is one T cell receptor (beta chain). Germline-derived CDR1 and CDR2 are LGHNT and FRNRAP. CDR3 size: 15 residues. V shed 3 bases and J shed 1 base, with 10 bases lying between them. This entry comes from a study of blood T cell repertoires in COVID-19. Recruitment covered about two dozen US areas and drew participants whose ages spanned about 18 to 90 years. Clones were sequenced by immunoSEQ multiplex PCR, and TCRdb holds only the in-frame ones, with some missing. The table shows under 150,000 clones, with around 84% occurring only once. Sequencing was done on a sample of PBMCs or T cells enriched from blood (not recorded which). The rearrangement joins TRBV12-5 to TRBJ1-5; perhaps TRBD1 as D (5 bases). This sequence was found in a man aged 35 to 55 with acute COVID-19. The CDR3 reads CASGFRGGSNQPQHF. CDR3 nucleotides: TGTGCTAGTGGTTTCCGGGGGGGGAGCAATCAGCCCCAGCATTTT.